This passage covers 21 T cell receptor beta chains from one sample sequenced in a study of siplizumab effects on memory and regulatory T cells. Measured with immunoSEQ multiplex PCR; TCRdb has only the in-frame clones, and not every one. The repertoire holds fewer than 120,000 clones, with 80% to 95% as singletons. What was sequenced was CD4+ T cells sorted from blood. The receptors come from a human donor in good health.

This rearrangement joins TRBV10-3 to TRBJ2-5; TRBD2 matches 14 bases. Germline V gene data show CDR1 as ENHRY and CDR2 as SYGVKD. CDR3 length: 17 residues. Trimming at V came to 5 bases and at J to 4 bases, leaving 9 bases not matched to a gene. The CDR3 sequence: CAISPGTSGSLIETQYF. The CDR3 region has the DNA TGTGCCATCAGTCCCGGGACTAGCGGGAGTCTCATAGAGACCCAGTACTTC.

This clone was found once. This chain uses TRBV2 with TRBJ2-7; D is uncertain. The CDR3 totals 14 residues. Trimming left V 6 bases short and J 5 bases short, with 17 bases between. The germline V gene has CDR1 SNHLY and CDR2 FYNNEI. In DNA, the CDR3 is TGTGCCAGCAGCCTTGGACGGGCGCAGGACGAGCAGTACTTC. Amino acid sequence: CASSLGRAQDEQYF.

The V call is TRBV5-6, the J call TRBJ1-6; possibly TRBD1 for D (6 bases). Germline CDR1 and CDR2: SGHDT and YYEEEE. The CDR3 has 14 amino acids. V gave up 2 bases and J gave up 10 bases, with 13 bases separating them. The CDR3 reads CASSLKGGGSPLHF. CDR3 bases: TGTGCCAGCAGCTTAAAGGGGGGGGGCTCACCCCTCCACTTT.

This clone was seen just once. The chain links TRBV21-1 to TRBJ2-7; the DNA was not compared with TRBD1, the D call given in the table. TRBV21-1 is a documented pseudogene. The CDR3 contains 15 residues. CDR3 coding DNA: TGTGCCAGCAGCTCTCCCGGGACAGGGGAAGGGGAGCAGTACTTC. This sequence encodes CASSSPGTGEGEQYF.

The chain employs TRBV7-2 and TRBJ2-1; D could derive from TRBD1 or TRBD2 (6 bases each). Trimming stripped 5 bases from V and 7 bases from J, with 12 bases between. The germline CDR1 and CDR2 sequences are SGHTA and FQGNSA. This CDR3 is 13 amino acids long. The CDR3 protein is CASSLTGANEQFF. As DNA, the CDR3 is TGTGCCAGCAGCCTGACGGGGGCGAATGAGCAGTTCTTC.

This clone was counted between two and nine times. The chain links TRBV30 to TRBJ1-1; D is unresolved. The CDR3 is made up of 13 amino acids. Between the trimmed V and J ends, which lost 1 base and 1 base, there was a span of 7 bases. In germline, CDR1 is GTSNPN, CDR2 SVGIG (reference sequence). The CDR3 DNA sequence: TGTGCCTGGAGTGGTGATGCGAACACTGAAGCTTTCTTT. Its protein is CAWSGDANTEAFF. The whole variable domain, remainder taken from reference TRBV30 and TRBJ1-1, is SQTIHQWPATLVQPVGSPLSLECTVEGTSNPNLYWYRQAAGRGLQLLFYSVGIGQISSEVPQNLSASRPQDRQFILSSKKLLLSDSGFYLCAWSGDANTEAFFGQGTRLTVV.

The genes are TRBV2 and TRBJ2-2; tentatively, D is TRBD1 (6 bases). The germline V gene encodes CDR1 SNHLY and CDR2 FYNNEI. Deletions cut 7 bases from V and 4 bases from J, with 13 bases between. The CDR3 has 14 residues. The chain's CDR3 is CASKLVQGTGELFF. The CDR3 coding sequence is TGTGCCAGCAAGCTAGTACAGGGCACCGGGGAGCTGTTTTTT.

This chain links TRBV5-4 with TRBJ2-7, with TRBD2 as a possible D gene (6 bases). Germline CDR1 SGHNT, CDR2 YYREEE (reference sequence). V was trimmed by 0 bases and J by 0 bases, leaving 16 bases between them. This CDR3 is 17 amino acids long. The CDR3 loop is CASSLGVAGRGSYEQYF. CDR3 sequence (DNA): TGTGCCAGCAGCTTGGGTGTGGCGGGGCGTGGCTCCTACGAGCAGTACTTC.

This clone has a single count. J is TRBJ2-5 and V is TRBV5-1; possibly TRBD1 for D (6 bases). The CDR3 contains 15 residues. The V end lost 7 bases, the J end lost 0 bases, and 16 bases lay between the germline ends. The germline CDR1 and CDR2 sequences are SGHRS and YFSETQ. CDR3 bases: TGCGCCAGCCACGCTCAGACAGGTCACCAAGAGACCCAGTACTTC. Protein product: CASHAQTGHQETQYF.

The J gene is TRBJ2-7, the V gene TRBV11-2, with a possible D match to TRBD1 (6 bases). The germline V and J ends were trimmed by 5 bases and 4 bases, with 15 bases remaining between them. The CDR3 is 14 amino acids. The germline CDR1 and CDR2 sequences are SGHAT and FQNNGV. Here the CDR3 reads CASSPVRGIYEQYF. CDR3 coding DNA: TGTGCCAGCAGCCCCGTGAGGGGGATTTACGAGCAGTACTTC.

The chain recombines TRBV5-1 with TRBJ2-5; D may match TRBD1 or TRBD2 (5 bases each). This CDR3 region has 13 residues. Trimming cost V 0 bases and J 4 bases, with 7 bases left between them. Looked up from germline, CDR1 is SGHRS and CDR2 is YFSETQ. The CDR3 DNA sequence: TGCGCCAGCAGCTTGGGTGGGGGAGAGACCCAGTACTTC. It specifies CASSLGGGETQYF. The variable domain in full, with the rest retrieved from reference TRBV5-1 and TRBJ2-5, is KAGVTQTPRYLIKTRGQQVTLSCSPISGHRSVSWYQQTPGQGLQFLFEYFSETQRNKGNFPGRFSGRQFSNSRSEMNVSTLELGDSALYLCASSLGGGETQYFGPGTRLLVL.

The chain is built from TRBV6-5 and TRBJ2-3, with 9 bases matching TRBD2. The CDR3 is 12 amino acids. V trimming: 9 bases; J trimming: 6 bases; junction bases outside the gene matches: 4. CDR1 and CDR2 (germline): MNHEY, SVGAGI. CDR3 protein: CASGGGDDTQYF. The CDR3 DNA reads as TGTGCCAGTGGCGGGGGGGATGATACGCAGTATTTT.

The chain couples TRBV29-1 to TRBJ2-5; D is possibly TRBD1 or TRBD2 (5 bases each). The CDR3 extends over 10 amino acids. The V end was cut by 4 bases, the J end by 5 bases, with 5 bases between. Germline V gene data show CDR1 as SQVTM and CDR2 as ANQGSEA. In DNA form, the CDR3 reads TGCAGCGTTGGGGGGGAGACCCAGTACTTC. This translates into CSVGGETQYF.

The chain combines TRBV4-1 with TRBJ2-2, with a weak D call TRBD2 (5 bases). The CDR3 runs to 14 residues. Germline CDR1 MGHRA, CDR2 YSYEKL. The ends were cut back, 5 bases at V and 5 bases at J, with 12 bases in the middle. The CDR3 DNA reads TGCGCCAGCAGCGACCTAGCAAGGACCGGGGAGCTGTTTTTT. It codes for CASSDLARTGELFF.

Only one count was recorded for this clone. The chain is built from TRBV5-1 and TRBJ2-7; perhaps TRBD2 as D (6 bases). Germline lookup yields CDR1 SGHRS and CDR2 YFSETQ. CDR3 size: 15 residues. The V and J ends lost 3 bases and 0 bases respectively, with 13 bases between them. CDR3 amino acids: CASSSEGDPSYEQYF. The DNA for the CDR3 is TGCGCCAGCAGCTCGGAGGGAGATCCCTCCTACGAGCAGTACTTC.

This sequence joins TRBV11-2 and TRBJ1-4; D ambiguous. Germline values: CDR1 SGHAT, CDR2 FQNNGV. The V end was cut by 4 bases, the J end by 5 bases, with 8 bases between. The CDR3 runs to 13 residues. This CDR3 is CASSSTENEKLFF. The DNA for the CDR3 is TGTGCCAGCAGCTCGACGGAGAATGAAAAACTGTTTTTT.

The rearrangement uses TRBV4-1 and TRBJ1-2; D is possibly TRBD1 (5 bases). Trimming stripped 1 base from V and 6 bases from J, with 21 bases between. Per germline, CDR1 MGHRA and CDR2 YSYEKL. The CDR3 sequence is 17 residues long. In DNA, the CDR3 is TGCGCCAGCAGCCAAGGAACAGGCAACCTTGGGAAGGATGGCTACACCTTC. As protein: CASSQGTGNLGKDGYTF.

The chain has TRBV7-9 and TRBJ2-2; no clear D. This CDR3 is 13 amino acids long. With 4 bases removed from V and 1 base from J, the gap between germline ends came to 4 bases. Germline V gene lookup returns CDR1 SEHNR and CDR2 FQNEAQ (reference sequence). As DNA, the CDR3 is TGTGCCAGCAGCTCTAAGAACACCGGGGAGCTGTTTTTT. Amino acid sequence: CASSSKNTGELFF.

This chain connects TRBV10-3 to TRBJ2-5; D possibly uses TRBD1 or TRBD2 (5 bases each). With 0 bases removed from V and 5 bases from J, the gap between germline ends came to 13 bases. The V gene's germline CDR1 is ENHRY and CDR2 SYGVKD. CDR3 length equals 15 residues. The CDR3 loop is CAISESIGAAETQYF. CDR3 nucleotides: TGTGCCATCAGTGAGTCGATCGGGGCAGCGGAGACCCAGTACTTC.

The J gene is TRBJ2-7, the V gene TRBV20-1; D unclear. The CDR3 spans 11 residues. Germline CDR1 and CDR2: DFQATT and SNEGSKA (reference sequence). V lost 6 bases and J lost 6, with 12 bases in between. The CDR3 is CSAKSPGEQYF. In DNA, the CDR3 is TGCAGTGCCAAAAGCCCCGGCGAGCAGTACTTC.

On this clone itself: At one end the junction does not follow the germline gene, possibly because of a read error. The chain employs TRBV6-4 and TRBJ2-6, with TRBD1 as a possible D gene (6 bases). Germline-derived CDR1 and CDR2 are MRHNA and SNTAGT. CDR3 size: 14 residues. The CDR3 DNA sequence: TGTGCCAGCAGTGACGGGGCAGGGGTCAACGTCCTGACTTTC. It yields the protein CASSDGAGVNVLTF.